The rows below give T cell receptor beta chains drawn from one sample of a study of shared clonotypes between healthy human individuals. Measured with immunoSEQ multiplex PCR; TCRdb has only the in-frame clones, and not every one. The data hold fewer than 3 million clones, with less than 95% observed a single time. Specimen: naive CD4+ T cells from PBMCs. These receptors were taken from a man aged 18 to 29 in good health. Some clones in this sample may be carry-over from other donors' samples. Each CDR3 is given with its conserved first and last residue. The D gene is left open where the match is weak. A clone size is listed for some rows: how often the clone was seen (once, few, many), or a class if it is expanded.

cdr3_aa: CSVTHGRTIQYF; cdr3_nt: TGCAGCGTCACACACGGGCGGACCATTCAGTACTTC; j_call: TRBJ2-4; v_call: TRBV29-1; clone_size: .; d_call: .
cdr3_aa: CSVGTGQAGYGYTF; cdr3_nt: TGCAGCGTTGGAACGGGACAGGCCGGCTATGGCTACACCTTC; j_call: TRBJ1-2; v_call: TRBV29-1; clone_size: .; d_call: TRBD1
cdr3_aa: CASSLGLAGGNEQFF; cdr3_nt: TGTGCCAGCAGCTTGGGACTAGCGGGAGGCAATGAGCAGTTCTTC; j_call: TRBJ2-1; v_call: TRBV7-2; clone_size: .; d_call: TRBD2
cdr3_aa: CASSSRPGTGELFF; cdr3_nt: TGTGCCAGCAGTTCGCGGCCGGGCACCGGGGAGCTGTTTTTT; j_call: TRBJ2-2; v_call: TRBV27; clone_size: .; d_call: .
cdr3_aa: CASSPHRDGGYTF; cdr3_nt: TGTGCCAGCAGTCCACACAGGGATGGGGGCTACACCTTC; j_call: TRBJ1-2; v_call: TRBV6-4; clone_size: .; d_call: .
cdr3_aa: CASSRLLAKNIQYF; cdr3_nt: TGTGCCAGCAGTCGACTGCTAGCCAAAAACATTCAGTACTTC; j_call: TRBJ2-4; v_call: TRBV27; clone_size: .; d_call: .
cdr3_aa: CASSSGVGNGELFF; cdr3_nt: TGTGCCAGCTCGTCAGGAGTTGGTAACGGGGAGCTGTTTTTT; j_call: TRBJ2-2; v_call: TRBV18; clone_size: .; d_call: .
cdr3_aa: CASSTGPTDTQYF; cdr3_nt: TGTGCCAGCAGCACCGGCCCTACAGATACGCAGTATTTT; j_call: TRBJ2-3; v_call: TRBV7-2; clone_size: .; d_call: .
cdr3_aa: CAISESSQTQYF; cdr3_nt: TGTGCCATCAGTGAGTCATCACAGACGCAGTATTTT; j_call: TRBJ2-3; v_call: TRBV10-3; clone_size: .; d_call: .
cdr3_aa: CASSLPNALGQETQYF; cdr3_nt: TGTGCCAGCAGCTTGCCCAACGCCCTAGGCCAAGAGACCCAGTACTTC; j_call: TRBJ2-5; v_call: TRBV5-4; clone_size: .; d_call: .
cdr3_aa: CASSRGGSFSPLHF; cdr3_nt: TGTGCCAGCTCCAGGGGGGGTTCCTTTTCACCCCTCCACTTT; j_call: TRBJ1-6; v_call: TRBV5-6; clone_size: once; d_call: TRBD1
cdr3_aa: CATSRDSANSYEQYF; cdr3_nt: TGTGCCACCAGCAGAGATTCGGCGAATTCGTACGAGCAGTACTTC; j_call: TRBJ2-7; v_call: TRBV15; clone_size: .; d_call: .
cdr3_aa: CASSSSGSREQYF; cdr3_nt: TGTGCCAGCAGCTCTAGCGGGAGCCGGGAGCAGTACTTC; j_call: TRBJ2-7; v_call: TRBV6-5; clone_size: .; d_call: TRBD2
cdr3_aa: CASSEQGANQPQHF; cdr3_nt: TGTGCCAGCAGTGAACAGGGGGCGAATCAGCCCCAGCATTTT; j_call: TRBJ1-5; v_call: TRBV2; clone_size: .; d_call: TRBD1
cdr3_aa: CASSTGLPSTDTQYF; cdr3_nt: TGCGCCAGCAGCACGGGACTACCGAGCACAGATACGCAGTATTTT; j_call: TRBJ2-3; v_call: TRBV5-1; clone_size: once; d_call: TRBD2
cdr3_aa: CASSPTGGADTQYF; cdr3_nt: TGTGCCAGCAGCCCGACAGGGGGAGCAGATACGCAGTATTTT; j_call: TRBJ2-3; v_call: TRBV7-6; clone_size: .; d_call: TRBD1
cdr3_aa: CASRQYRSYNEQFF; cdr3_nt: TGTGCCAGCAGACAGTACAGATCCTACAATGAGCAGTTCTTC; j_call: TRBJ2-1; v_call: TRBV6-5; clone_size: .; d_call: .
cdr3_aa: CASRQEGGDTQYF; cdr3_nt: TGTGCCAGCCGTCAGGAGGGGGGGGATACGCAGTATTTT; j_call: TRBJ2-3; v_call: TRBV25-1; clone_size: .; d_call: .
cdr3_aa: CASSSGQGHTEAFF; cdr3_nt: TGTGCCAGCAGCTCAGGACAGGGGCACACTGAAGCTTTCTTT; j_call: TRBJ1-1; v_call: TRBV5-5; clone_size: .; d_call: TRBD1
cdr3_aa: CASGGSSGAYTDTQYF; cdr3_nt: TGCGCCAGCGGGGGATCAAGCGGGGCTTACACAGATACGCAGTATTTT; j_call: TRBJ2-3; v_call: TRBV4-1; clone_size: .; d_call: TRBD2
cdr3_aa: CASSLRLTGGAWRNTEAFF; cdr3_nt: TGCGCCAGCAGCTTGAGGCTCACCGGGGGGGCTTGGAGGAACACTGAAGCTTTCTTT; j_call: TRBJ1-1; v_call: TRBV5-1; clone_size: .; d_call: .
cdr3_aa: CASSRRQDRGEKLFF; cdr3_nt: TGTGCCAGCAGCCGGCGGCAGGATAGAGGTGAAAAACTGTTTTTT; j_call: TRBJ1-4; v_call: TRBV5-4; clone_size: few; d_call: .
cdr3_aa: CASRTTSGGVEETQYF; cdr3_nt: TGCGCCAGCAGAACGACTAGCGGGGGGGTCGAAGAGACCCAGTACTTC; j_call: TRBJ2-5; v_call: TRBV5-1; clone_size: .; d_call: TRBD2
cdr3_aa: CASRRGAGGKAEGAYNEQFF; cdr3_nt: TGTGCCAGCAGGAGGGGGGCCGGCGGGAAGGCCGAGGGTGCCTACAATGAGCAGTTCTTC; j_call: TRBJ2-1; v_call: TRBV6-4; clone_size: .; d_call: .
cdr3_aa: CASSPRNGPDTQYF; cdr3_nt: TGTGCCAGCAGCCCCCGGAACGGACCAGATACGCAGTATTTT; j_call: TRBJ2-3; v_call: TRBV9; clone_size: .; d_call: .
cdr3_aa: CSVRNPGRARGEQYF; cdr3_nt: TGCAGCGTACGCAACCCCGGCAGGGCCAGGGGGGAGCAGTACTTC; j_call: TRBJ2-7; v_call: TRBV29-1; clone_size: .; d_call: TRBD1
cdr3_aa: CASREDRGSTEAFF; cdr3_nt: TGTGCCAGCAGAGAAGACAGGGGTTCCACTGAAGCTTTCTTT; j_call: TRBJ1-1; v_call: TRBV28; clone_size: .; d_call: TRBD1
cdr3_aa: CASSPNLKGFNEQFF; cdr3_nt: TGTGCCAGCAGCCCTAATCTAAAGGGGTTCAATGAGCAGTTCTTC; j_call: TRBJ2-1; v_call: TRBV11-2; clone_size: .; d_call: .
cdr3_aa: CASSLAGERQFF; cdr3_nt: TGTGCCAGCAGCTTAGCGGGGGAACGGCAGTTCTTC; j_call: TRBJ2-1; v_call: TRBV7-2; clone_size: .; d_call: .
cdr3_aa: CASSVTGTGGIYTF; cdr3_nt: TGTGCCAGCAGCGTAACCGGGACAGGGGGAATCTACACCTTC; j_call: TRBJ1-2; v_call: TRBV7-9; clone_size: .; d_call: TRBD1
cdr3_aa: CASSPSGANVLTF; cdr3_nt: TGTGCCAGCTCACCTTCTGGGGCCAACGTCCTGACTTTC; j_call: TRBJ2-6; v_call: TRBV18; clone_size: .; d_call: .
cdr3_aa: CASSTTGASSYNSPLHF; cdr3_nt: TGTGCCAGCAGTACAACAGGGGCGAGCTCCTATAATTCACCCCTCCACTTT; j_call: TRBJ1-6; v_call: TRBV28; clone_size: once; d_call: TRBD1
cdr3_aa: CASSQDPTGRGGTYEQYF; cdr3_nt: TGCGCCAGCAGCCAAGACCCCACGGGGCGGGGGGGGACCTACGAGCAGTACTTC; j_call: TRBJ2-7; v_call: TRBV4-3; clone_size: once; d_call: TRBD2
cdr3_aa: CASSLTATGNQPQHF; cdr3_nt: TGCGCCAGCAGCCTAACCGCGACTGGCAATCAGCCCCAGCATTTT; j_call: TRBJ1-5; v_call: TRBV5-1; clone_size: .; d_call: .
cdr3_aa: CSAGEKAFF; cdr3_nt: TGCAGTGCCGGGGAGAAAGCTTTCTTT; j_call: TRBJ1-1; v_call: TRBV20-1; clone_size: .; d_call: .
cdr3_aa: CASSQYRDSGEQYF; cdr3_nt: TGTGCCAGCAGCCAGTACAGGGATTCGGGCGAGCAGTACTTC; j_call: TRBJ2-7; v_call: TRBV27; clone_size: .; d_call: .
cdr3_aa: CASWDRGHTEAFF; cdr3_nt: TGTGCCAGCTGGGACAGGGGGCATACTGAAGCTTTCTTT; j_call: TRBJ1-1; v_call: TRBV21-1; clone_size: .; d_call: .
cdr3_aa: CASRPGPSGRTDTQYF; cdr3_nt: TGTGCCAGCAGACCTGGACCTTCCGGGCGCACAGATACGCAGTATTTT; j_call: TRBJ2-3; v_call: TRBV5-6; clone_size: .; d_call: .
cdr3_aa: CASTGAGARAEAFF; cdr3_nt: TGTGCCAGCACAGGTGCCGGGGCGCGGGCTGAAGCTTTCTTT; j_call: TRBJ1-1; v_call: TRBV2; clone_size: .; d_call: .
cdr3_aa: CASSLTRSTEAFF; cdr3_nt: TGTGCCAGCAGTTTAACCCGGAGCACTGAAGCTTTCTTT; j_call: TRBJ1-1; v_call: TRBV27; clone_size: few; d_call: .
cdr3_aa: CASSEDPRGRANGYTF; cdr3_nt: TGTGCCAGCAGTGAAGACCCCCGGGGCAGGGCTAATGGCTACACCTTC; j_call: TRBJ1-2; v_call: TRBV2; clone_size: once; d_call: .
cdr3_aa: CASSQVYGLIQYF; cdr3_nt: TGCGCCAGCAGCCAAGTGTACGGACTCATTCAGTACTTC; j_call: TRBJ2-4; v_call: TRBV4-3; clone_size: .; d_call: .